The entry that follows covers one TCR beta chain sequence. This clone counts as medium-sized (0.01 to 0.1%). The target of this receptor is not known. No base quality information exists; no much larger clone differs at one position. This record comes from a study of cytotoxic CD8 clonotypes in ibrutinib-treated CLL (dated by TCRdb to the early 2020s). As for the study more broadly: The cohort included some 14 treatment-naive and ten to twelve relapsed/refractory patients; under 18 were IGHV unmutated. Response samples were taken after a median of approximately 13 months on treatment, ranging from about 6 to 40 months. Every sample from remission and from progressive disease was obtained while the patients were still on ibrutinib. Cryopreserved peripheral blood mononuclear cells were obtained before treatment, at response, and at either sustained remission or disease progression. Longitudinal samples were available for 26 of the 86 trial participants. Samples averaged approximately 260,000 productive templates and some 91,000 productive rearrangements. Partial responses were observed in roughly 24 patients and complete responses in 2; after a median follow-up of roughly 62 months, remission was maintained in roughly 14 patients and progression was observed in approximately twelve. What the research found in general, with its limitations: Lymph node repertoires were not examined, and the timing of sampling was not matched between patients in sustained remission and those whose disease progressed. Baseline clonality was found to be higher than that of age-matched healthy donors and was strongly correlated with circulating CD8+ T-cell counts. Clonality increased at ibrutinib response, stayed stable in sustained remission, and fell back toward baseline at progression. Public clonotypes were rare and either contracted or stayed stable during treatment, and the rise in clonality at ibrutinib response reflected the expansion of private clonotypes.

V ends up 8 bases short and J 2 bases short, with an unmatched junction base count of 4. Including the terminal cysteine and phenylalanine, the CDR3 comprises 13 residues. This entry keeps only the CDR3 DNA: 39 bases, framed from base 1. As encoded in the germline V gene, CDR1 is SNHLY while CDR2 is FYNNEI. A MiSeq instrument was used for deep resolution sequencing, which targeted depths ranging from 1 in 1 million up to 1 in 200,000 T cells, with coverage averaging 10x for each clonotype. The immunoSEQ hsTCRB Kit was used to generate the TCR beta libraries. Turning to the authors' computational methods: The data were analyzed with ImmunoSEQ Analyzer and ImmunoSEQ Data Assistant, and V, D and J gene assignments followed IMGT definitions. Clonality, which ranges from 0 to 1, was calculated by subtracting the normalized Shannon entropy of productive rearrangement frequencies from one. Only overrepresented clonotypes making up at least 0.05% of the repertoire of each patient were included in the public clonotype analysis. Repertoires from 10 to 15 age-matched healthy donors in immuneACCESS were used as clonality controls. TCRdb took over this immuneACCESS table, retaining in-frame rearrangements with V and J assigned. Such tables are incomplete; in checked studies, under half of the missing clones stem from an unresolved V gene, and the remainder is unexplained. The V and J calls and clone size are taken from that table; D and trimming were inferred from the DNA. This sample has more than 35,000 clones in its table, and 71% of those were observed once. Roughly a sixth of the sample is held by the ten biggest clonotypes.

Read against the paper, the sample's time point label means: progressive disease on ibrutinib. For TCR beta library preparation, roughly 2 micrograms of genomic DNA were extracted from the cryopreserved PBMCs. Longitudinal blood samples from CLL patients on ibrutinib monotherapy were analyzed using high-throughput TCR beta sequencing. The patients took part in an open-label, single-center phase 2 trial of ibrutinib monotherapy. The sequence links TRBV2 to TRBJ2-7; a stretch of 9 junction bases matches TRBD1. The TCR was taken from a human donor with chronic lymphocytic leukemia. The sequencing here drew on PBMCs, taken at disease progression, from a patient treated with ibrutinib. The DNA sequence reads TGTGCCAGCGGTGGGGACAGGGCCTACGAGCAGTACTTC. This encodes CASGGDRAYEQYF.